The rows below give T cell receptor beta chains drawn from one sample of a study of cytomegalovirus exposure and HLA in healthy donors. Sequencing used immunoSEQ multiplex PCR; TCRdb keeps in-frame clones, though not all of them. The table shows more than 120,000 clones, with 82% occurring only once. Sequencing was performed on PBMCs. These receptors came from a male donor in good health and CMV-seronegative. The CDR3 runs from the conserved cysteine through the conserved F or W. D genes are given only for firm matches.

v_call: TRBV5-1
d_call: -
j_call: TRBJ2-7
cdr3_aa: CASSFGAGPYEQYF
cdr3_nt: TGCGCCAGCAGCTTTGGGGCAGGTCCCTACGAGCAGTACTTC

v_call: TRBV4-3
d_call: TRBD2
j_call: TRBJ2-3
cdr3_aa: CASSQDWYGTSFTDTQYF
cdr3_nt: TGCGCCAGCAGCCAAGATTGGTACGGGACTAGTTTTACAGATACGCAGTATTTT

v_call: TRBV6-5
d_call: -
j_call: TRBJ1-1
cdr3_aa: CASSLTQNTEAFF
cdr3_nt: TGTGCCAGCAGCCTCACACAGAACACTGAAGCTTTCTTT

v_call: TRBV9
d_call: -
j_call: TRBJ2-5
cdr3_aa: CASSVDSTKETQYF
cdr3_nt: TGTGCCAGCAGCGTAGATAGCACCAAAGAGACCCAGTACTTC

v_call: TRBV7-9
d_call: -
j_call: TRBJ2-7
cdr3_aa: CASSFHPDYEQYF
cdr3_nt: TGTGCCAGCAGCTTTCACCCAGACTACGAGCAGTACTTC

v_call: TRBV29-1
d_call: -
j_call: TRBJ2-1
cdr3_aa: CSAQASLFNEQFF
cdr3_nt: TGCAGCGCTCAAGCTAGTTTGTTCAATGAGCAGTTCTTC

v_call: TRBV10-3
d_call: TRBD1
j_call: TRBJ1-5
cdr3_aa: CAISDPRQGNQPQHF
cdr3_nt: TGTGCCATCAGTGACCCCAGACAGGGTAATCAGCCCCAGCATTTT

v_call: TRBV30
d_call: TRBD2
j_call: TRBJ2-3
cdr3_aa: CAWSGGVGFQADTQYF
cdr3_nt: TGTGCCTGGAGCGGGGGGGTGGGGTTTCAGGCAGATACGCAGTATTTT

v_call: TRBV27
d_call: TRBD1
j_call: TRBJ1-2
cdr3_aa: CASKFLPGAGGDTNYGYTF
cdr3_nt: TGTGCCAGCAAGTTCCTCCCCGGGGCAGGGGGAGACACTAACTATGGCTACACCTTC

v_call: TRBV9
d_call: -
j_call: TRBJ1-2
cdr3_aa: CASSVGGQGYGYTF
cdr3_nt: TGTGCCAGCAGCGTAGGAGGTCAGGGGTACGGCTACACCTTC

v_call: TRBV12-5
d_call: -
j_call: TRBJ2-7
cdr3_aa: CASGPSAQAEQYF
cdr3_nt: TGTGCTAGTGGCCCGTCCGCTCAGGCCGAGCAGTACTTC

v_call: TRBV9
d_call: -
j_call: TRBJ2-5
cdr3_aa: CASSVDGGEVGTQYF
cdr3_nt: TGTGCCAGCAGCGTAGACGGAGGGGAAGTGGGGACCCAGTACTTC

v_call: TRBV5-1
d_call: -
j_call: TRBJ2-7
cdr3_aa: CVSSATSYSEDEQYF
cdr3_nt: TGCGTCAGCAGCGCCACTAGCTATTCGGAGGACGAGCAGTACTTC

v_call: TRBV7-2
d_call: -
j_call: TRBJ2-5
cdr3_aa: CASSPDIHGKTQYF
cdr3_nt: TGTGCCAGCAGCCCCGACATCCACGGGAAGACCCAGTACTTC

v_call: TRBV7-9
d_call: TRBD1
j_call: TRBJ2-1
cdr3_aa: CASSLAPGGSPYNEQFF
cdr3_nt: TGTGCCAGCAGCTTGGCCCCAGGGGGCTCACCGTACAATGAGCAGTTCTTC